This T cell receptor beta chain is from a study of PD-L1 blockade in urothelial cancer. Turning to the study itself: Previous chemotherapy exposure amounted to 0 to 3 regimens for patients.

Sample time point: peripheral blood 6 weeks after treatment start. Method: immunoSEQ multiplex PCR; TCRdb's copy keeps in-frame clones and lacks some. The sample includes about 130,000 clones, about 82% of them seen just once. V gave up 5 bases and J gave up 8 bases; unmatched junction bases: 7. The CDR3 has 15 amino acids. From germline, CDR1 is MGHRA and CDR2 YSYEKL. This sequence joins TRBV4-1 and TRBJ1-4; 11 bases are shared with TRBD1. The clonotype was recovered from a man between 45 and 60 years old with urothelial cancer. The sample here was PBMCs, taken around atezolizumab (anti-PD-L1) treatment. CDR3 region: CASSSWTGGREKLFF. The CDR3 DNA reads as TGCGCCAGCAGCTCATGGACAGGGGGCAGAGAAAAACTGTTTTTT.